The T cell receptor (beta chain) under discussion was sequenced for a study of cytomegalovirus exposure and HLA in healthy donors. Looking at the study overall: Falling in the Caucasian-associated ancestry cluster were 81% of 300 to 500 genotyped donors.

13 Jbeta primers and 60 Vbeta primers were used for the PCR. This table comes from immunoSEQ multiplex PCR, and its TCRdb copy is limited to in-frame clones, with some not included. The table has 95,000 to 100,000 clones, about 78% seen once. CDR1 is SGHNT and CDR2 is YYREEE in the germline V gene (reference sequence). CDR3 length: 16 amino acids. J lost 1 base, V lost 5 bases, and 8 bases had no gene match. Study conclusions and caveats: With high specificity and sensitivity, the classifier reportedly diagnosed cytomegalovirus status. In a later analysis, several top co-occurrence clusters appeared linked to parvovirus B19, influenza, CMV and Epstein-Barr virus.

The donors gave bone marrow, and they were healthy. As for this clone: Antigen: not known.

Sequencing was performed on PBMCs. This receptor was identified in a man between 35 and 55 years old in good health and CMV-seronegative. The chain recombines TRBV5-4 with TRBJ1-1; 10 nucleotides align to TRBD1. CDR3 bases: TGTGCCAGCAGGAAATACCGGGACAGGGGGAACACTGAAGCTTTCTTT. Protein sequence: CASRKYRDRGNTEAFF.